A single sample gave rise to the 21 T cell receptor beta chains below, sequenced in a study of blood T cells in healthy people across ages. A second PCR, run for roughly 7 to 11 cycles, used a sample-barcoded 5' primer plus a J-beta primer mix. TCRdb re-analysed the 5' RACE reads in MiXCR, keeping a single row per CDR3 protein. Here the sample spans 920,000 or so distinct CDR3 sequences, over 35% being singletons. Material: blood. The receptors stem from a woman in her sixties in good health.

A remark on this clonotype: At one end the junction does not follow the germline gene, possibly because of a read error. The chain employs TRBV20-1 and TRBJ2-3; 8 nucleotides agree with TRBD2. CDR1 and CDR2 (germline): DFQATT, SNEGSKA (reference sequence). The CDR3 runs to 17 residues. The CDR3 loop is CSARDLGAGGTTDRQYF. In DNA form, the CDR3 reads TGCAGTGCTAGAGATCTGGGGGCGGGAGGAACCACAGATAGGCAGTATTTT.

On this clonotype itself: Compared with germline, one end of the junction differs, possibly owing to a read error. This sequence joins TRBV7-8 and TRBJ1-2, with 7 positions matching TRBD1. The CDR3 extends over 15 amino acids. Per the germline V gene, CDR1 is SGHVS and CDR2 is FQNEAQ. The CDR3 region has the DNA TGTGCCAGTAGCTTAAGGGCAGGGGGGGACTATGGCTACACCTTC. Residues: CASSLRAGGDYGYTF.

V is TRBV10-3 and J is TRBJ2-7; TRBD1 aligns across 12 bases. The CDR3 has 21 residues. CDR1 and CDR2 (germline): ENHRY, SYGVKD. Trimming cost V 5 bases and J 1 base; bases outside gene matches: 21. DNA of the CDR3: TGTGCCATCAGTCCTAATAAAGTGGGGGACAGGGGGCTTTTGGGGTCCTACGAGCAGTACTTC. This sequence encodes CAISPNKVGDRGLLGSYEQYF.

This clonotype was found many times. The chain carries TRBV7-2 and TRBJ2-1; D remains ambiguous. In germline, CDR1 is SGHTA, CDR2 FQGNSA. V lost 2 bases and J lost 8, with 7 bases in between. CDR3 length: 12 residues. CDR3 in amino acids: CASSLRPDEQFF. The CDR3 DNA reads TGTGCCAGCAGCTTACGGCCCGATGAGCAGTTCTTC.

This clonotype was detected ten times or more. The V call is TRBV9, the J call TRBJ1-1, with 8 bases identical to TRBD1. Germline V lookup: CDR1 SGDLS, CDR2 YYNGEE. V dropped 0 bases and J dropped 11; count of bases not matched to a gene: 9. The CDR3 is 14 residues long. CDR3 sequence reads: CASSVGSGGDWAFF. The CDR3, as DNA: TGTGCCAGCAGCGTAGGCTCAGGGGGCGATTGGGCTTTCTTT.

Of note for this clonotype: Mismatch with germline at one junction end may stem from a read error. This chain connects TRBV4-1 to TRBJ1-4, with 10 bases fitting TRBD1. CDR1 and CDR2 (germline): MGHRA, YSYEKL. There are 16 residues in the CDR3. CDR3 protein: CAGSQDLGQGYEKPFF. The CDR3 DNA reads TGCGCCGGCAGCCAAGATTTGGGACAGGGGTATGAAAAACCGTTTTTT.

V is TRBV10-1 and J is TRBJ2-5, with D possibly matching TRBD2 (6 bases). Trimming left V 0 bases short and J 1 base short, with 9 bases between. Per the germline V gene, CDR1 is WNHNN and CDR2 is SYGVQD (reference sequence). The CDR3 extends over 15 amino acids. This CDR3 reads CASSESGGLQETQYF. The CDR3 bases are TGCGCCAGCAGTGAGTCGGGGGGACTCCAAGAGACCCAGTACTTC.

The chain uses TRBV11-2 and TRBJ1-4; 10 bases line up with TRBD1. CDR3 length: 14 amino acids. J was trimmed by 8 bases and V by 6 bases; bases with no gene match: 6. Germline-derived CDR1 and CDR2 are SGHAT and FQNNGV. In nucleotides, the CDR3 is TGTGCCAGCAGTTCCGGGACAGGGGTGGAAAAACTGTTTTTT. Its protein is CASSSGTGVEKLFF.

There are a few counts of this clonotype. This chain connects TRBV9 to TRBJ2-4, with D hard to call. Gene TRBJ2-5 matches the end of the DNA better, so the J call may be wrong. CDR3 size: 15 residues. Germline assignment: CDR1 SGDLS and CDR2 YYNGEE. The CDR3 sequence: CASSGPDGSQETQYF. CDR3 nucleotides: TGTGCCAGCAGCGGACCGGACGGATCCCAAGAGACCCAGTACTTC.

This clonotype was counted between two and nine times. This chain uses TRBV24-1 with TRBJ2-1, with unresolved D. Germline V gene lookup returns CDR1 KGHDR and CDR2 SFDVKD. Trimming took off 5 bases at V and 9 bases at J, with 7 bases between the two ends. CDR3 size: 11 residues. The DNA of the CDR3 is TGTGCCACCAGTGTTACGGCTGAGCAGTTCTTC. This sequence encodes CATSVTAEQFF.

The chain combines TRBV7-2 with TRBJ1-5, with D uncertain. Trimming removed 5 bases at V and 0 bases at J, with 14 bases between. The CDR3 has 16 residues. CDR1 is SGHTA, CDR2 FQGNSA, per germline. The CDR3 nucleotides are TGTGCCAGCAGCCTAAGCTCGGGGTCTAGCAATCAGCCCCAGCATTTT. Encoded protein: CASSLSSGSSNQPQHF.

The table lists this clonotype with a count of one. The genes are TRBV7-3 and TRBJ2-3, with D possibly matching TRBD1 (6 bases). Per the germline V gene, CDR1 is SGHTA and CDR2 is FQGTGA. This CDR3 is built from 15 residues. Trimming left V 6 bases short and J 1 base short, with 14 bases between. Here the CDR3 DNA reads TGTGCCAGCAGTCTAGGGGGTTATCGCACAGATACGCAGTATTTT. Residues: CASSLGGYRTDTQYF.

The V and J genes are TRBV5-1 and TRBJ2-7; weak D call: TRBD1 (7 bases). The V gene lost 4 bases and the J gene lost 6 bases, with 23 bases spanning the gap. Germline V gene data show CDR1 as SGHRS and CDR2 as YFSETQ. The CDR3 covers 16 residues. The CDR3 nucleotides are TGCGCCAGCAGCAATTCTTCCAGGGGGGCCTACTGCGAGCAGTACTTC. Its protein product is CASSNSSRGAYCEQYF. Full variable domain (outside the CDR3, taken from reference TRBV5-1 and TRBJ2-7): KAGVTQTPRYLIKTRGQQVTLSCSPISGHRSVSWYQQTPGQGLQFLFEYFSETQRNKGNFPGRFSGRQFSNSRSEMNVSTLELGDSALYLCASSNSSRGAYCEQYFGPGTRLTVT.

The CDR3 here is CASSQSGLAGDEQFF. CDR3 sequence (DNA): TGCGCCAGCAGCCAGTCGGGACTAGCTGGGGATGAGCAGTTCTTC. The chain has TRBV4-1 and TRBJ2-1; 9 bases map to TRBD2. Germline lookup yields CDR1 MGHRA and CDR2 YSYEKL. The CDR3 extends over 15 amino acids. V lost 3 bases and J lost 8; bases outside the gene matches: 8.

In this sample, this clonotype turned up many times. The germline gene is not matched at one end of the junction; a read error may be the cause. This rearrangement joins TRBV5-1 to TRBJ2-3, with D possibly called TRBD1 or TRBD2 (5 bases each). Germline V gene data show CDR1 as SGHRS and CDR2 as YFSETQ. The CDR3 has 13 amino acids. The CDR3 here is CASSLWGTDTQYF. In DNA form, the CDR3 reads TGTGCCAGCAGTTTATGGGGGACAGATACGCAGTATTTT.

This clonotype was observed at least ten times. This chain joins TRBV2 and TRBJ2-5, with 10 bases matching TRBD1. Trimming at V came to 6 bases and at J to 4 bases, leaving 5 bases not matched to a gene. The CDR3 is made up of 14 amino acids. CDR1 and CDR2 from the germline V gene are SNHLY and FYNNEI. The CDR3 sequence: CASRPGQGTETQYF. Written as DNA, the CDR3 is TGTGCCAGCAGACCGGGACAGGGGACAGAGACCCAGTACTTC.

For this clonotype: A read error is possible here, since a much larger clone lies one base away. The chain combines TRBV15 with TRBJ2-1, with 7 bases lining up with TRBD1. Germline CDR1 LNHNV, CDR2 YYDKDF (reference sequence). The CDR3 totals 15 residues. For the CDR3, the DNA is TGTGCCGCCAGCAGAGAACAGACAGGGCTGGATGAGCAGTTCTTC. This codes for CAASREQTGLDEQFF.

CDR3 in DNA: TGTGCCAGCAGCCCCCGCGGGACTAAGAGGGAGACCCAGTACTTC. Its protein is CASSPRGTKRETQYF. V gene TRBV3-1 combines with J gene TRBJ2-7, with 7 bases aligning to TRBD2. The DNA end is a closer match to TRBJ2-5, so the J assignment may be wrong. CDR1 and CDR2 from the germline V gene are LGHDT and YNNKEL (reference sequence). CDR3 length: 15 amino acids.

J is TRBJ2-5 and V is TRBV5-1; TRBD1 matches at 9 bases. The CDR3 runs 16 residues. CDR1 and CDR2 (germline): SGHRS, YFSETQ. V gave up 3 bases and J gave up 5 bases; unmatched junction bases: 11. CDR3 coding DNA: TGCGCCAGCAGCTGGACCGGGACAGGGATCCGGGAGACCCAGTACTTC. It encodes CASSWTGTGIRETQYF.

This clonotype appeared many times. The chain's CDR3 is CASSSQGAYEQYF. In nucleotides, the CDR3 is TGTGCCAGCAGCTCACAGGGGGCCTACGAGCAGTACTTC. The chain has TRBV7-4 and TRBJ2-7; TRBD1 agrees at 8 bases. V trimming: 4 bases; J trimming: 2 bases; junction bases outside the gene matches: 1. The CDR3 totals 13 residues. CDR1 is SGHVT, CDR2 SQSDAQ, per germline.

This sequence joins TRBV20-1 and TRBJ1-1; D is possibly TRBD1 (5 bases). Germline V gives CDR1 DFQATT, CDR2 SNEGSKA (reference sequence). V gave up 5 bases and J gave up 6 bases, with 13 bases separating them. The CDR3 covers 12 residues. The CDR3 DNA reads TGCAGTGCTCACAGGAACGGTGCTGAAGCTTTCTTT. Protein: CSAHRNGAEAFF.